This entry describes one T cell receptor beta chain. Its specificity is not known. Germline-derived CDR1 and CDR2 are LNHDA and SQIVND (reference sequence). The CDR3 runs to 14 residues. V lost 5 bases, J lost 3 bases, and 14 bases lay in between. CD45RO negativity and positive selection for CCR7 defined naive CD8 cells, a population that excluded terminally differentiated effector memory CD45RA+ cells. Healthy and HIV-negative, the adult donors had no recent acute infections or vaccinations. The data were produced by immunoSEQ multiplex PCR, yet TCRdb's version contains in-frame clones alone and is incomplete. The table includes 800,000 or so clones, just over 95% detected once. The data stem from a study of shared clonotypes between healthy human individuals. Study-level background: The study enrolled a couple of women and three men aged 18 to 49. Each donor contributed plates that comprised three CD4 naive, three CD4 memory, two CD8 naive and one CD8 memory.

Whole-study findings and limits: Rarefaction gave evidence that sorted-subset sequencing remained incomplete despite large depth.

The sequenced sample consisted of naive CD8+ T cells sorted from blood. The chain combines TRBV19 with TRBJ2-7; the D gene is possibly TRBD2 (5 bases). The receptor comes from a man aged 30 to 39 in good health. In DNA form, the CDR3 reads TGTGCCAGTAGTTCGGCAGCGGATGTCTACGAGCAGTACTTC. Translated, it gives CASSSAADVYEQYF.